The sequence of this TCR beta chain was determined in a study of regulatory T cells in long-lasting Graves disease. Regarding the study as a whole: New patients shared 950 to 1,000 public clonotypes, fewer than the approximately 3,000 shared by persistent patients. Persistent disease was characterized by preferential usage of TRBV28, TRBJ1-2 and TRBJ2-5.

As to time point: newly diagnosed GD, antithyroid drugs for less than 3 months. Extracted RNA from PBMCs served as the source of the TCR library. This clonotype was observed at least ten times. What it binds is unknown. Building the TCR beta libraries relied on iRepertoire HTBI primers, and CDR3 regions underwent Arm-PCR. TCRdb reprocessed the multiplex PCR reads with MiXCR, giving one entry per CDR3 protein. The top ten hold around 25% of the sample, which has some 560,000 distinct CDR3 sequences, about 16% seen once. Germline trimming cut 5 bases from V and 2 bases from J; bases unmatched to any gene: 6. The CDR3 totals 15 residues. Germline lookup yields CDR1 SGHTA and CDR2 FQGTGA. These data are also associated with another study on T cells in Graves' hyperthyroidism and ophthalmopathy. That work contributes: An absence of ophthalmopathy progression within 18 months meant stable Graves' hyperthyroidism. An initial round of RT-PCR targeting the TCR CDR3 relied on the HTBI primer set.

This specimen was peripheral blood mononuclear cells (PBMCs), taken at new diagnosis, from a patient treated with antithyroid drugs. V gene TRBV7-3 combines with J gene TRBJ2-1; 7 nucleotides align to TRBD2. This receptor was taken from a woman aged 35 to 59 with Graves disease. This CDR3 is CASSPASGAYNEQFF. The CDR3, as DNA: TGTGCCAGCAGCCCTGCAAGCGGGGCCTACAATGAGCAGTTCTTC.